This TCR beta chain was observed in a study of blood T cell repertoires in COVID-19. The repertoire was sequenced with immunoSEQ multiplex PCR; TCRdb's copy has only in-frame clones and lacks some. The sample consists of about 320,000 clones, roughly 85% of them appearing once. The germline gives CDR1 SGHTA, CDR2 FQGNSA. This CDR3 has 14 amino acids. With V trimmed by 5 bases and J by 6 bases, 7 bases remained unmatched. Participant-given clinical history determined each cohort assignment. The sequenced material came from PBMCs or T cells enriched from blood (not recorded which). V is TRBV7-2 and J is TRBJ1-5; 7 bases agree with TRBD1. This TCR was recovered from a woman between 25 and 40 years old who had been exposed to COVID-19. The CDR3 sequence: CASSPRQGIQPQHF. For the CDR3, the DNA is TGTGCCAGCAGCCCTAGACAGGGAATTCAGCCCCAGCATTTT.